This entry lists 19 T cell receptor beta chains sequenced from one sample in a study of blood T cell repertoires in COVID-19. Sequencing was performed with immunoSEQ multiplex PCR; in TCRdb, only in-frame clones are kept and a portion is missing. Of under 150,000 clones in the sample, more than 70% were seen once. The sample consisted of PBMCs or T cells enriched from blood (not recorded which). These receptor sequences come from a man in his forties with acute COVID-19.

The chain uses TRBV4-1 and TRBJ1-1, with D possibly TRBD1 on 6 matching bases. Between the trimmed V and J ends, which lost 6 bases and 7 bases, there was a span of 9 bases. From germline, CDR1 is MGHRA and CDR2 YSYEKL. The CDR3 is 11 amino acids. CDR3 region: CASRGALEAFF. The CDR3 region has the DNA TGCGCCAGCAGGGGGGCACTTGAAGCTTTCTTT.

The table lists this clone with a count of one. The V gene is TRBV27, the J gene TRBJ1-2, with 7 bases lining up with TRBD1. With 5 bases clipped from V and 6 bases from J, the junction kept 9 bases outside the gene matches. Germline values: CDR1 MNHEY, CDR2 SMNVEV (reference sequence). The CDR3 spans 14 residues. CDR3 DNA sequence: TGTGCCAGCAGTACGGGACAGACTTGGGATGGCTACACCTTC. This translates into CASSTGQTWDGYTF.

The chain recombines TRBV19 with TRBJ2-2, with a possible D match to TRBD2 (6 bases). There are 14 residues in the CDR3. Germline CDR1 LNHDA, CDR2 SQIVND (reference sequence). V lost 4 bases to trimming and J lost 3 bases, with 9 bases between them. The CDR3 DNA follows: TGTGCCAGTAGTAAGGGACTCGACACCGGGGAGCTGTTTTTT. Translating gives CASSKGLDTGELFF.

The V call is TRBV5-1, the J call TRBJ2-3, with D perhaps matching TRBD1 (6 bases). CDR1 SGHRS and CDR2 YFSETQ come from the germline V gene. The CDR3 runs 15 residues. The V gene lost 0 bases and the J gene lost 4 bases, with 12 bases spanning the gap. The chain's CDR3 is CASSLDGQQSDTQYF. CDR3 DNA: TGCGCCAGCAGCTTGGACGGACAGCAATCAGATACGCAGTATTTT. Full variable domain (outside the CDR3, taken from reference TRBV5-1 and TRBJ2-3): KAGVTQTPRYLIKTRGQQVTLSCSPISGHRSVSWYQQTPGQGLQFLFEYFSETQRNKGNFPGRFSGRQFSNSRSEMNVSTLELGDSALYLCASSLDGQQSDTQYFGPGTRLTVL.

The CDR3 spells CASSQDRFQETQYF. CDR3 bases: TGTGCCAGCAGCCAGGACAGATTCCAAGAGACCCAGTACTTC. The chain recombines TRBV27 with TRBJ2-5; weak D call: TRBD1 (6 bases). V lost 6 bases and J lost 1, with 12 bases in between. CDR1 MNHEY and CDR2 SMNVEV come from the germline V gene (reference sequence). The CDR3 sequence is 14 residues long.

J is TRBJ1-6 and V is TRBV18, with D possibly being TRBD1 (5 bases). V was trimmed by 4 bases and J by 7 bases, leaving 14 bases between them. CDR3 length: 15 amino acids. Germline lookup yields CDR1 KGHSH and CDR2 LQKENI. The CDR3 loop is CASSLWTTTNSPLHF. The CDR3 nucleotides read TGTGCCAGCTCACTTTGGACAACAACAAATTCACCCCTCCACTTT.

The V call is TRBV5-1, the J call TRBJ2-1; 8 bases fit TRBD2. CDR1 is SGHRS, CDR2 YFSETQ, per germline. The CDR3 spans 16 residues. The trim removed 2 bases at V and 0 bases at J, leaving 4 bases unmatched. The CDR3 coding sequence is TGCGCCAGCAGCTTTGAAAGCGGGAGCTCCTACAATGAGCAGTTCTTC. Protein sequence: CASSFESGSSYNEQFF.

V usage is TRBV14 and J usage is TRBJ1-6; D uncertain. The germline CDR1 and CDR2 sequences are SGHDN and FVKESK. This CDR3 is 12 amino acids long. Trimming pared 5 bases from V and 8 bases from J, leaving 7 bases between. The CDR3 sequence is CASSSTYSPLHF. DNA for the CDR3: TGTGCCAGCAGCTCTACGTATTCACCCCTCCACTTT.

The chain links TRBV10-1 to TRBJ1-5; no definite D call. This CDR3 is built from 14 residues. Germline assignment: CDR1 WNHNN and CDR2 SYGVQD (reference sequence). Trimming left V 6 bases short and J 0 bases short, with 9 bases between. CDR3 sequence reads: CASRDAGSNQPQHF. CDR3 DNA: TGCGCCAGCAGGGACGCGGGTAGCAATCAGCCCCAGCATTTT.

This sequence joins TRBV5-4 and TRBJ2-2; the D gene is possibly TRBD2 (5 bases). V was shortened by 2 bases and J by 1 base, with 18 bases between the two germline ends. The CDR3 consists of 18 residues. Germline V CDR1 and CDR2: SGHNT, YYREEE (reference sequence). CDR3 coding DNA: TGTGCCAGCAGCTTACCCCATCAGGCGGGCTTGAACACCGGGGAGCTGTTTTTT. Translation gives CASSLPHQAGLNTGELFF.

This chain joins TRBV19 and TRBJ1-3; D possibly corresponds to TRBD1 (6 bases). Trimming removed 8 bases from V and 1 base from J, with 12 bases in between. The length of the CDR3 is 14 residues. Germline CDR1 is LNHDA and CDR2 is SQIVND (reference sequence). CDR3 DNA sequence: TGTGCCAGTCAATCAGGGGATTCTGGAAACACCATATATTTT. Its translation is CASQSGDSGNTIYF.

The rearrangement joins TRBV27 to TRBJ1-2; TRBD1 might be the D (5 bases). The V end was cut by 7 bases, the J end by 7 bases, with 19 bases between. Germline loops: CDR1 MNHEY, CDR2 SMNVEV (reference sequence). The CDR3 is made up of 14 amino acids. The CDR3 loop is CASTPAGVSGGYTF. The CDR3 bases are TGTGCCAGCACTCCAGCGGGGGTCTCGGGTGGCTACACCTTC.

The chain has TRBV30 and TRBJ1-1, with TRBD1 identical over 8 bases. The CDR3 runs 15 residues. Germline V gene lookup returns CDR1 GTSNPN and CDR2 SVGIG (reference sequence). With 4 bases clipped from V and 0 bases from J, the junction kept 7 bases outside the gene matches. In DNA, the CDR3 is TGTGCCTGGACTAAGCCGACAGGGGTGAACACTGAAGCTTTCTTT. Translated: CAWTKPTGVNTEAFF.

The genes are TRBV7-2 and TRBJ2-4; weak D call: TRBD1 (5 bases). The CDR3 totals 16 residues. Germline V gene lookup returns CDR1 SGHTA and CDR2 FQGNSA. V lost 4 bases and J lost 0, with 13 bases in between. The CDR3 spells CASSSATGLAKNIQYF. The CDR3 bases are TGTGCCAGCAGCTCCGCAACAGGATTAGCCAAAAACATTCAGTACTTC.

J is TRBJ2-3 and V is TRBV20-1; D might be TRBD1 (6 bases). Between the trimmed V and J ends, which lost 3 bases and 1 base, there was a span of 11 bases. Germline CDR1 is DFQATT and CDR2 is SNEGSKA (reference sequence). The CDR3 extends over 14 amino acids. Here the CDR3 DNA reads TGCAGTGCTAGTTTTACAGGGCGCACAGATACGCAGTATTTT. It yields the protein CSASFTGRTDTQYF.

This clone was found a few times. V is TRBV3-1 (or the pseudogene TRBV3-2) and J is TRBJ2-7; 10 nucleotides agree with TRBD2. The germline V gene has CDR1 LGHDT and CDR2 YNNKEL (reference sequence). The ends lost 1 base at V and 7 bases at J; junction bases unmatched: 10. The CDR3 sequence is 16 residues long. This CDR3 reads CASSQVRASGRLEQYF. CDR3 bases: TGTGCCAGCAGCCAAGTACGAGCTAGCGGGAGATTGGAGCAGTACTTC.

This rearrangement joins TRBV5-6 to TRBJ1-2, with 8 bases that match TRBD1. The CDR3 runs 14 residues. Germline lookup yields CDR1 SGHDT and CDR2 YYEEEE. V was clipped by 3 bases and J by 4 bases; unmatched bases: 5. CDR3 in amino acids: CASSSVGQGYGYTF. CDR3 bases: TGTGCCAGCAGCTCGGTAGGACAGGGCTATGGCTACACCTTC.

The chain recombines TRBV20-1 with TRBJ1-1; D unresolved. Deletions cut 3 bases from V and 1 base from J, with 15 bases between. CDR3 length: 15 amino acids. Germline V gene lookup returns CDR1 DFQATT and CDR2 SNEGSKA (reference sequence). CDR3 in amino acids: CSASTPKSQNTEAFF. Here the CDR3 DNA reads TGCAGTGCTAGTACCCCAAAGTCACAGAACACTGAAGCTTTCTTT.

V usage is TRBV21-1 and J usage is TRBJ2-3; TRBD1 is taken as the D call from the table, unchecked against the DNA. TRBV21-1 is designated a pseudogene. The CDR3 contains 14 residues. As DNA, the CDR3 is TGTGCCAGTACCCTGGGCAGGGTCACAGATACGCAGTATTTT. The encoded protein is CASTLGRVTDTQYF.